Listed below are T cell receptor beta chains from one sample, sequenced in a study of CD8+ T cells in alopecia areata. Sequenced by immunoSEQ multiplex PCR; TCRdb stores in-frame clones only, minus some. The table lists approximately 150,000 clones, about 67% of them singletons, with more than 9.5% in the top ten. Sequenced material: CD8+ T cells sorted from blood, taken at week 0. These receptors originate from a human donor with alopecia areata. Both conserved end residues are part of each CDR3. The order of the fields is V gene, D gene, CDR3 protein. D genes are given only for firm matches.

v_call: TRBV19
d_call: TRBD1
cdr3_aa: CASREGQGWQPQHF

v_call: TRBV7-8
d_call: -
cdr3_aa: CASSLGGGNEQFF

v_call: TRBV29-1
d_call: -
cdr3_aa: CSVDGVGSSYEQYF

v_call: TRBV30
d_call: -
cdr3_aa: CAWSFGQARGNQPQHF

v_call: TRBV30
d_call: TRBD1
cdr3_aa: CAWGKGQGKTEAFF

v_call: TRBV25-1
d_call: -
cdr3_aa: CASSEGQTTDYQETQYF

v_call: TRBV19
d_call: -
cdr3_aa: CASTPDYSTGELFF

v_call: TRBV29-1
d_call: -
cdr3_aa: CSVVRGNTGELFF

v_call: TRBV30
d_call: -
cdr3_aa: CAWSVRGYNEQFF

v_call: TRBV19
d_call: TRBD2
cdr3_aa: CASSIDSGGDTQYF

v_call: TRBV2
d_call: -
cdr3_aa: CASSATGSGYTF

v_call: TRBV4-1
d_call: -
cdr3_aa: CASSPSDLNTGELFF

v_call: TRBV5-6
d_call: TRBD1
cdr3_aa: CASSLGQGGQPQHF

v_call: TRBV20-1
d_call: -
cdr3_aa: CSASKNEQFF

v_call: TRBV9
d_call: -
cdr3_aa: CASSVGGTNQETQYF

v_call: TRBV6-5
d_call: -
cdr3_aa: CASSNRGPGEFF

v_call: TRBV30
d_call: -
cdr3_aa: CAWSVGANVLTF

v_call: TRBV30
d_call: -
cdr3_aa: CAWVGPGQGAYEQYF

v_call: TRBV30
d_call: -
cdr3_aa: CAWSWGSSYEQYF

v_call: TRBV2
d_call: -
cdr3_aa: CASRKRGDGYTF

v_call: TRBV7-9
d_call: -
cdr3_aa: CASSLLGRRLTEAFF

v_call: TRBV5-6
d_call: TRBD1
cdr3_aa: CASSRGQGPYEQYF

v_call: TRBV6-5
d_call: -
cdr3_aa: CASSYGGANQPQHF

v_call: TRBV7-3
d_call: TRBD1
cdr3_aa: CASSSHEVTGAHSPLHF

v_call: TRBV19
d_call: -
cdr3_aa: CASSMGVDWMYEQFF

v_call: TRBV9
d_call: TRBD1
cdr3_aa: CASSPSTGKETQYF

v_call: TRBV7-6
d_call: TRBD2
cdr3_aa: CASSRGGTGELFF

v_call: TRBV5-6
d_call: TRBD1
cdr3_aa: CASSNGRTGRLRKLFF

v_call: TRBV1
d_call: -
cdr3_aa: CTSSQSDKETQYF

v_call: TRBV11-3
d_call: -
cdr3_aa: CASSLDRDETSYEQYF

v_call: TRBV4-1
d_call: TRBD1
cdr3_aa: CASSYGQGSRDTQYF

v_call: TRBV5-1
d_call: -
cdr3_aa: CASSLAPGGTDTQYF

v_call: TRBV27
d_call: -
cdr3_aa: CASSPRRSSGNTIYF

v_call: TRBV27
d_call: TRBD1
cdr3_aa: CASSLRDRGYEQYF

v_call: TRBV7-9
d_call: -
cdr3_aa: CASSSQGGYEQYF

v_call: TRBV6-5
d_call: -
cdr3_aa: CASSYGTVAEAFF

v_call: TRBV7-9
d_call: -
cdr3_aa: CASRARVRDEQYF

v_call: TRBV29-1
d_call: TRBD2
cdr3_aa: CSVEGEGNWDYEQYF

v_call: TRBV29-1
d_call: -
cdr3_aa: CSVEGTANTGELFF

v_call: TRBV27
d_call: -
cdr3_aa: CASSFSGLTEAFF

v_call: TRBV7-9
d_call: -
cdr3_aa: CASSFSGNNEQFF

v_call: TRBV7-9
d_call: -
cdr3_aa: CASSLAWDPNTEAFF

v_call: TRBV14
d_call: -
cdr3_aa: CASSQEGRGSYEQYF

v_call: TRBV9
d_call: TRBD1
cdr3_aa: CASSVGDSPSYEQYF

v_call: TRBV13
d_call: TRBD1
cdr3_aa: CAGKDRGRSEQFF

v_call: TRBV30
d_call: TRBD2
cdr3_aa: CAWSGLAGGDTQYF

v_call: TRBV27
d_call: -
cdr3_aa: CASSLSGSLQPQHF

v_call: TRBV29-1
d_call: -
cdr3_aa: CSVVILRPNEQFF

v_call: TRBV11-2
d_call: -
cdr3_aa: CASSFDSDTQYF

v_call: TRBV6-6
d_call: -
cdr3_aa: CASSYSQQLSNQPQHF

v_call: TRBV6-1
d_call: -
cdr3_aa: CASFPGGRETQYF

v_call: TRBV10-3
d_call: -
cdr3_aa: CAISPPPSVADTQYF

v_call: TRBV25-1
d_call: -
cdr3_aa: CASKWRNTEAFF